Listed here are 25 T cell receptor beta chains from one sample, sequenced in a study of monozygotic twins with inflammatory bowel disease. TCRdb reanalyzed the 5' RACE reads, giving one entry per CDR3 protein sequence and no DNA. The listing records about 380,000 distinct CDR3 sequences. The sample taken for sequencing was blood. The origin of the receptors is a human donor with ulcerative colitis or Crohn's disease, or a healthy co-twin of an affected twin (not recorded which).

V and J are TRBV20-1 and TRBJ2-7. This CDR3 comprises 15 residues. Per germline, CDR1 DFQATT and CDR2 SNEGSKA (reference sequence). This CDR3 is CSAENYTGGSYEQYF.

The chain employs TRBV7-9 and TRBJ2-4. This CDR3 spans 17 amino acids. In germline, CDR1 is SEHNR, CDR2 FQNEAQ (reference sequence). The CDR3 spells CASSRQGIYLAKNIQYF.

V is TRBV4-3 and J is TRBJ2-3; the TCRdb D gene call, TRBD1, has no DNA to confirm it. This CDR3 contains 15 residues. Germline values: CDR1 LGHNA, CDR2 YSLEER. The CDR3 protein is CALPGLGGWRDTQYF.

This chain joins TRBV4-2 and TRBJ2-5; TCRdb's D call of TRBD1 is untestable without DNA. The CDR3 has 17 residues. Germline V gene data show CDR1 as LGHNA and CDR2 as YNFKEQ. CDR3 in amino acids: CASSHGQTGGVEETQYF.

The J gene is TRBJ1-3, the V gene TRBV2; no DNA is available, so the TRBD1 call from TCRdb remains unchecked. The CDR3 extends over 16 amino acids. Germline CDR1 is SNHLY and CDR2 is FYNNEI. The CDR3 is CASSVSGQGSGNTIYF.

The chain combines TRBV12-3 or TRBV12-4 with TRBJ2-5; TCRdb proposes TRBD2, but this gene call is untestable without DNA. The CDR3 is made up of 14 amino acids. The CDR3 sequence is CASSQSSGGETQYF.

The chain combines TRBV4-1 with TRBJ1-2; there is no DNA to check the TCRdb D call of TRBD1. The CDR3 loop spans 15 amino acids. Germline V CDR1 and CDR2: MGHRA, YSYEKL. The CDR3 reads CASSQGTTGANGYTF.

The gene calls are TRBV27 and TRBJ2-1; TCRdb's assignment of TRBD2 cannot be checked, as there is no DNA. Per germline, CDR1 MNHEY and CDR2 SMNVEV (reference sequence). The CDR3 covers 15 residues. The CDR3 sequence is CASSPARAWDNEQFF.

V and J are TRBV4-3 and TRBJ2-7; TCRdb names TRBD1, which stays unverified in the absence of DNA. Germline CDR1 reads LGHNA; CDR2 reads YSLEER. The CDR3 totals 15 residues. Here the CDR3 reads CASSQMTGSSYEQYF.

CDR3 sequence reads: CASSLGAGGLETQYF. The rearrangement joins TRBV7-2 to TRBJ2-5; TCRdb's D gene call, TRBD1, goes unchecked for lack of DNA. This CDR3 spans 15 amino acids. The germline V gene encodes CDR1 SGHTA and CDR2 FQGNSA.

This rearrangement joins TRBV5-1 to TRBJ2-5. The germline V gene encodes CDR1 SGHRS and CDR2 YFSETQ. This CDR3 region has 14 residues. CDR3 sequence: CASSLVQLGETQYF. Looking up the rest from reference TRBV5-1 and TRBJ2-5 gives the full variable domain: KAGVTQTPRYLIKTRGQQVTLSCSPISGHRSVSWYQQTPGQGLQFLFEYFSETQRNKGNFPGRFSGRQFSNSRSEMNVSTLELGDSALYLCASSLVQLGETQYFGPGTRLLVL.

This rearrangement joins TRBV5-1 to TRBJ1-2; TCRdb lists TRBD1, though no DNA is available to test this call. Germline-derived CDR1 and CDR2 are SGHRS and YFSETQ. The CDR3 loop spans 18 amino acids. The CDR3 sequence is CASSSVWDSRPANYGYTF.

CDR3 sequence reads: CASSGGGEQPQHF. The chain has TRBV14 and TRBJ1-5. Germline V gene lookup returns CDR1 SGHDN and CDR2 FVKESK. The CDR3 length is 13 residues.

The chain carries TRBV29-1 and TRBJ1-1; the D gene TCRdb calls, TRBD1, cannot be checked with no DNA. CDR1 and CDR2 from the germline V gene are SQVTM and ANQGSEA. The CDR3 consists of 14 residues. CDR3 protein: CSFRDRGLNTEAFF.

The chain uses TRBV7-2 and TRBJ2-7; absent DNA, TCRdb's TRBD1 call cannot be checked. CDR3 size: 16 residues. Germline loops: CDR1 SGHTA, CDR2 FQGNSA. CDR3 in amino acids: CASSLTSQLSPYEQYF.

The chain employs TRBV7-2 and TRBJ2-1; TCRdb's D gene call, TRBD1, goes unchecked for lack of DNA. The CDR3 length is 15 residues. CDR1 SGHTA and CDR2 FQGNSA come from the germline V gene. The CDR3 sequence is CASSLTGGVYNEQFF.

V gene TRBV30 combines with J gene TRBJ2-1. The V gene's germline CDR1 is GTSNPN and CDR2 SVGIG (reference sequence). The CDR3 extends over 15 amino acids. CDR3: CAWSVTTNTYNEQFF. The entire variable domain, with the rest obtained from reference TRBV30 and TRBJ2-1, is as follows: SQTIHQWPATLVQPVGSPLSLECTVEGTSNPNLYWYRQAAGRGLQLLFYSVGIGQISSEVPQNLSASRPQDRQFILSSKKLLLSDSGFYLCAWSVTTNTYNEQFFGPGTRLTVL.

The chain uses TRBV6-5 and TRBJ2-7; TCRdb outputs TRBD1, but without DNA this stays unchecked. Germline V CDR1 and CDR2: MNHEY, SVGAGI. This CDR3 comprises 16 residues. The CDR3 spells CASSYSIHGGHYEQYF.

The chain joins TRBV7-2 to TRBJ1-2; TCRdb reports TRBD1, a call that lacks DNA to check it against. Germline loops: CDR1 SGHTA, CDR2 FQGNSA. CDR3 length: 14 amino acids. The CDR3 reads CASSLGDSGYGYTF.

The rearrangement links TRBV4-1 to TRBJ1-3; without DNA, the TCRdb call of TRBD1 cannot be checked. The V gene's germline CDR1 is MGHRA and CDR2 YSYEKL. The CDR3 has 18 amino acids. CDR3 residues: CASSQGRQGPVAGNTIYF.

J is TRBJ2-1 and V is TRBV24-1; the TRBD2 assignment by TCRdb is unverifiable without DNA. The germline CDR1 and CDR2 sequences are KGHDR and SFDVKD. The CDR3 runs 12 residues. The chain's CDR3 is CATSGLVGEQFF.

The chain has TRBV7-9 and TRBJ2-1. Germline V lookup: CDR1 SEHNR, CDR2 FQNEAQ (reference sequence). The CDR3 extends over 14 amino acids. The CDR3 here is CASSPRDYYNEQFF.

The chain combines TRBV20-1 with TRBJ1-3; the TCRdb call, TRBD1, lacks DNA for checking. Germline V gene lookup returns CDR1 DFQATT and CDR2 SNEGSKA (reference sequence). This CDR3 is 13 amino acids long. The CDR3 is CSARDPARNTIYF.

The V and J genes are TRBV25-1 and TRBJ2-3; TCRdb indicates TRBD1, and absent DNA this call remains unverified. The CDR3 is 15 amino acids. Germline V gene lookup returns CDR1 MGHDK and CDR2 SYGVNS. CDR3 loop: CASSRGQGFTDTQYF.

This rearrangement joins TRBV6-1 to TRBJ1-4; the D gene TCRdb calls, TRBD1, cannot be checked with no DNA. The CDR3 covers 15 residues. Per germline, CDR1 MNHNS and CDR2 SASEGT. The CDR3 here is CASSANRDGNEKLFF.